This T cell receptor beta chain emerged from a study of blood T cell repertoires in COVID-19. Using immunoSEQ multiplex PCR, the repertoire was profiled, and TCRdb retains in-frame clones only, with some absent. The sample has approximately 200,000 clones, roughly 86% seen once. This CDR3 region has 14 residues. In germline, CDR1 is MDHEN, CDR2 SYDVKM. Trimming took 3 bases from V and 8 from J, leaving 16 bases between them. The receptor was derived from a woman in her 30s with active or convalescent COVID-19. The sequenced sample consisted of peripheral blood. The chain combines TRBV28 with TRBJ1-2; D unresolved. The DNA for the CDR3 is TGTGCCAGCAGTTTGACCCCGGAGGGCCGGGGCTACACCTTC. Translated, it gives CASSLTPEGRGYTF.